The TCR beta chain under discussion was sequenced for a study of T cell repertoires in cytomegalovirus infection. In TCRdb, the reads were re-called with MiXCR into one record per CDR3 protein. The profile shows about 51,000 distinct CDR3 sequences, 20% to 25% of them singletons. Note on this clonotype: Its antigen is currently unknown.

CDR1 and CDR2 (germline): SGHTA, FQGNSA. This CDR3 region has 14 residues. V lost 1 base, J lost 4 bases, and 10 bases lay in between. Study-wide results and caveats: Cumulative public TCR beta family frequency identified CMV carriers with the relevant HLA. CMV-specific TCR beta clonotypes restricted by HLA-C were the ones dominating the ex vivo response.

The clonotype comes from a human donor in good health (CMV status not recorded). Some clones in this sample may be carry-over from other donors' samples. J is TRBJ1-2 and V is TRBV7-2; perhaps TRBD1 as D (5 bases). The material sequenced was CD8+ T cells from cultured PBMCs, taken from culture after CMV antigen stimulation. The CDR3 nucleotides are TGTGCCAGCAGCTTAGTTTCAGGGCCCTATGGCTACACCTTC. Amino acids: CASSLVSGPYGYTF. Combining the CDR3 with reference TRBV7-2 and TRBJ1-2 gives the whole variable domain GAGVSQSPSNKVTEKGKDVELRCDPISGHTALYWYRQSLGQGLEFLIYFQGNSAPDKSGLPSDRFSAERTGGSVSTLTIQRTQQEDSAVYLCASSLVSGPYGYTFGSGTRLTVV.